Shown below are 32 T cell receptor beta chains from a single sample sequenced in a study of cytomegalovirus exposure and HLA in healthy donors. The PCR had 60 Vbeta and 13 Jbeta primers. Libraries were prepared by immunoSEQ multiplex PCR; TCRdb keeps only in-frame clonotypes and omits some of them. Of around 180,000 clones listed, roughly four fifths are singletons. Sequencing input: PBMCs. The receptors were sampled from a man aged 18-30 years in good health and CMV-seronegative.

The table lists this clone with a few counts. The V call is TRBV27, the J call TRBJ2-7, with 12 bases identical to TRBD1. V lost 3 bases, J lost 7 bases, and 4 bases stayed unmatched. This CDR3 comprises 14 residues. Germline V gives CDR1 MNHEY, CDR2 SMNVEV (reference sequence). The CDR3 spells CASSLGQGALEQYF. CDR3 sequence (DNA): TGTGCCAGCAGTTTGGGACAGGGGGCCTTGGAGCAGTACTTC.

The chain carries TRBV25-1 and TRBJ1-3, with D perhaps TRBD1 (5 bases). The germline gives CDR1 MGHDK, CDR2 SYGVNS. The CDR3 has 17 residues. V was cut by 4 bases and J by 0 bases, with 16 bases left in between. The CDR3 spells CASSGSGHASSGNTIYF. CDR3 nucleotides: TGTGCCAGCAGTGGTTCCGGACACGCAAGCTCTGGAAACACCATATATTTT.

This clone has a single count. The chain is built from TRBV19 and TRBJ1-5; 9 nucleotides align to TRBD1. The ends lost 5 bases at V and 7 bases at J; junction bases unmatched: 6. The germline V gene encodes CDR1 LNHDA and CDR2 SQIVND (reference sequence). There are 14 residues in the CDR3. CDR3 sequence: CASSSRQGDQPQHF. DNA of the CDR3: TGTGCCAGTAGTTCTCGACAGGGGGACCAGCCCCAGCATTTT.

The J gene is TRBJ2-5, the V gene TRBV5-1, with D perhaps TRBD2 (6 bases). Germline V gives CDR1 SGHRS, CDR2 YFSETQ. The CDR3 contains 16 residues. Trimming took off 3 bases at V and 2 bases at J, with 17 bases between the two ends. The CDR3 DNA reads TGCGCCAGCAGCTCTTTCGGGACTGGACGTCAAGAGACCCAGTACTTC. This encodes CASSSFGTGRQETQYF.

The CDR3 nucleotides are TGTGCCAGTAGTATGGCTCAGACTTTGAACACTGAAGCTTTCTTT. Residues: CASSMAQTLNTEAFF. The rearrangement joins TRBV19 to TRBJ1-1, with unresolved D. V was clipped by 3 bases and J by 0 bases, with 11 bases between them. The germline V gene has CDR1 LNHDA and CDR2 SQIVND (reference sequence). The CDR3 is made up of 15 amino acids.

The chain uses TRBV5-1 and TRBJ2-2, with a weak D call TRBD1 (6 bases). Trimming left V 1 base short and J 4 bases short, with 11 bases between. Looked up from germline, CDR1 is SGHRS and CDR2 is YFSETQ. This CDR3 has 15 amino acids. The DNA of the CDR3 is TGCGCCAGCAGCTTGAGGACAGAGCGCACCGGGGAGCTGTTTTTT. Translating gives CASSLRTERTGELFF.

This clone was detected only a few times. This chain uses TRBV27 with TRBJ2-7; TRBD1 is a possible D gene (6 bases). Per germline, CDR1 MNHEY and CDR2 SMNVEV (reference sequence). V lost 9 bases and J lost 6, with 18 bases in between. The CDR3 is 13 residues long. CDR3 nucleotide sequence: TGTGCCAGTGCGGACAGCTCGTGGGGCGAGCAGTACTTC. Protein: CASADSSWGEQYF.

A few counts support this clone. This sequence joins TRBV6-4 and TRBJ2-2, with a possible D match to TRBD1 (6 bases). Germline values: CDR1 MRHNA, CDR2 SNTAGT. V was pared by 2 bases and J by 5 bases, with 9 bases between. The CDR3 extends over 14 amino acids. CDR3 in DNA: TGTGCCAGCAGTGACGGGCAGGGGACCGGGGAGCTGTTTTTT. Encoded protein: CASSDGQGTGELFF.

This clone has a single count. The chain uses TRBV6-5 and TRBJ2-7, with 9 bases fitting TRBD1. The V gene's germline CDR1 is MNHEY and CDR2 SVGAGI. The CDR3 totals 14 residues. Trimming at V came to 5 bases and at J to 3 bases, leaving 5 bases not matched to a gene. The CDR3 protein is CASSTGTGSYEQYF. CDR3 in DNA: TGTGCCAGCAGTACCGGGACAGGGAGCTACGAGCAGTACTTC.

CDR3 in DNA: TGTGCCAGCAGTACAGGGTCAGGGCAGCCCCAGCATTTT. This gives the protein CASSTGSGQPQHF. The rearrangement uses TRBV6-5 and TRBJ1-5, with D perhaps TRBD1 (6 bases). CDR3 length equals 13 residues. Germline V gene sequence: CDR1 MNHEY, CDR2 SVGAGI. V was shortened by 5 bases and J by 7 bases, with 12 bases between the two germline ends.

This clone showed up just once. The chain uses TRBV6-1 and TRBJ2-7; 11 bases are a match to TRBD2. The V and J ends lost 7 bases and 3 bases, in that order; junction bases with no gene match: 8. CDR1 and CDR2 (germline): MNHNS, SASEGT. The CDR3 totals 15 residues. The DNA for the CDR3 is TGTGCCAGCACGTCGACTAGCGGGATCCGCTACGAGCAGTACTTC. It specifies CASTSTSGIRYEQYF.

The rearrangement joins TRBV30 to TRBJ1-2; D is uncertain. In germline, CDR1 is GTSNPN, CDR2 SVGIG (reference sequence). CDR3 size: 13 residues. The V end was cut by 2 bases, the J end by 3 bases, with 10 bases between. The CDR3 region has the DNA TGTGCCTGGAGTCCTAAATTGTACTATGGCTACACCTTC. It translates to CAWSPKLYYGYTF.

The CDR3 here is CASRERQGSYEQYF. The CDR3 DNA reads TGTGCCAGCAGGGAGCGACAGGGGTCCTACGAGCAGTACTTC. The chain recombines TRBV7-2 with TRBJ2-7; 8 positions match TRBD1. The CDR3 covers 14 residues. J gave up 1 base and V 6 bases, and 5 bases lay outside the gene matches. The V gene's germline CDR1 is SGHTA and CDR2 FQGNSA.

This chain joins TRBV7-2 and TRBJ2-3, with 10 positions matching TRBD2. With V trimmed by 1 base and J by 4 bases, 11 bases remained unmatched. This CDR3 contains 18 residues. Germline V gives CDR1 SGHTA, CDR2 FQGNSA. The CDR3 bases are TGTGCCAGCAGCTTAGGAGTTTTGGGGACTAGCGTCTCAGATACGCAGTATTTT. It yields the protein CASSLGVLGTSVSDTQYF.

The V and J genes are TRBV28 and TRBJ2-1, with a tentative D call TRBD2 (5 bases). The length of the CDR3 is 14 residues. The V gene's germline CDR1 is MDHEN and CDR2 SYDVKM. V shed 2 bases and J shed 6 bases, with 11 bases lying between them. The CDR3: CASSLGLAGNEQFF. The CDR3 region has the DNA TGTGCCAGCAGTTTAGGGCTAGCCGGCAATGAGCAGTTCTTC.

This chain links TRBV9 with TRBJ2-2; 8 bases agree with TRBD2. Germline lookup yields CDR1 SGDLS and CDR2 YYNGEE. CDR3 length: 18 residues. Trimming at V came to 2 bases and at J to 3 bases, leaving 12 bases not matched to a gene. This chain's CDR3 is CASSVTRRGASDTGELFF. The CDR3 DNA sequence: TGTGCCAGCAGCGTTACCCGGCGGGGGGCTTCGGACACCGGGGAGCTGTTTTTT.

The chain carries TRBV19 and TRBJ2-2, with D uncertain. This CDR3 has 14 amino acids. Germline V CDR1 and CDR2: LNHDA, SQIVND (reference sequence). The V end was cut by 7 bases, the J end by 2 bases, with 11 bases between. CDR3 residues: CASKRDSNTGELFF. In DNA form, the CDR3 reads TGTGCCAGTAAGAGAGACTCAAACACCGGGGAGCTGTTTTTT.

The rearrangement links TRBV7-2 to TRBJ1-2; possibly TRBD1 for D (5 bases). Trimming took off 1 base at V and 6 bases at J, with 15 bases between the two ends. The CDR3 totals 15 residues. Germline lookup yields CDR1 SGHTA and CDR2 FQGNSA. The CDR3, as DNA: TGTGCCAGCAGCTTAGGTGGCGGGGTAGGGGATGGCTACACCTTC. Residues: CASSLGGGVGDGYTF.

This clone appeared a few times. One junction end does not reproduce the germline sequence, and a read error may be involved. The genes are TRBV7-7 and TRBJ2-1, with D perhaps TRBD1 (6 bases). The V gene's germline CDR1 is SSHAT and CDR2 FNYEAQ (reference sequence). The length of the CDR3 is 13 residues. CDR3 protein: CASSSESGTRQFF. Written as DNA, the CDR3 is TGTGCTAGCAGCTCTGAGTCCGGGACAAGGCAGTTCTTC.

This chain connects TRBV2 to TRBJ1-2; TRBD1 matches at 8 bases. After removal of 11 bases from V and 3 bases from J, the junction contained 5 bases not matched to a gene. The CDR3 is 12 amino acids. CDR1 is SNHLY, CDR2 FYNNEI, per germline. This CDR3 is CACTGQDYGYTF. CDR3 bases: TGTGCCTGCACGGGACAGGACTATGGCTACACCTTC. The full variable domain, its missing parts supplied by reference TRBV2 and TRBJ1-2, is EPEVTQTPSHQVTQMGQEVILRCVPISNHLYFYWYRQILGQKVEFLVSFYNNEISEKSEIFDDQFSVERPDGSNFTLKIRSTKLEDSAMYFCACTGQDYGYTFGSGTRLTVV.

Here the CDR3 reads CATSRGVMNTEAFF. CDR3 coding DNA: TGTGCCACCAGCAGAGGCGTAATGAACACTGAAGCTTTCTTT. The gene calls are TRBV15 and TRBJ1-1; no clear D. Trimming took off 1 base at V and 0 bases at J, with 6 bases between the two ends. Germline CDR1 LNHNV, CDR2 YYDKDF (reference sequence). This CDR3 has 14 amino acids.

This chain joins TRBV7-2 and TRBJ2-1, with TRBD1 as a possible D gene (5 bases). The CDR3 is 14 amino acids. Germline lookup yields CDR1 SGHTA and CDR2 FQGNSA. Trimming took 2 bases from V and 10 from J, leaving 15 bases between them. The CDR3 loop reads CASSLSQGNREQFF. The CDR3 DNA follows: TGTGCCAGCAGCTTAAGTCAGGGCAATAGGGAGCAGTTCTTC.

The V call is TRBV5-4, the J call TRBJ2-2; D ambiguous. This CDR3 has 15 residues. V was pared by 4 bases and J by 2 bases, with 12 bases between. Germline assignment: CDR1 SGHNT and CDR2 YYREEE (reference sequence). This chain's CDR3 is CASSPRYSNTGELFF. Written as DNA, the CDR3 is TGTGCCAGCAGCCCCCGATACTCTAACACCGGGGAGCTGTTTTTT.

Only one count was recorded for this clone. This chain uses TRBV25-1 with TRBJ2-2; D might be TRBD2 (5 bases). Trimming took off 0 bases at V and 5 bases at J, with 13 bases between the two ends. The germline V gene encodes CDR1 MGHDK and CDR2 SYGVNS. The CDR3 has 16 amino acids. This CDR3 is CASSEYIPGKTGELFF. The CDR3 bases are TGTGCCAGCAGTGAATATATTCCGGGAAAGACCGGGGAGCTGTTTTTT.

This clone was observed a few times. The gene calls are TRBV21-1 and TRBJ1-3; the table's D gene call, TRBD1, was not cross checked with the DNA. TRBV21-1 is a documented pseudogene. This CDR3 is built from 17 residues. DNA for the CDR3: TGTGCCAGCAGCCGAATGGACAGGGCTTGGCGCGGAAACACCATATATTTT. This codes for CASSRMDRAWRGNTIYF.

The J gene is TRBJ1-6, the V gene TRBV13; 9 bases map to TRBD1. Germline lookup yields CDR1 PRHDT and CDR2 FYEKMQ (reference sequence). The CDR3 runs 15 residues. The ends lost 6 bases at V and 10 bases at J; junction bases unmatched: 10. The CDR3 region is CASSFTGGARSPLHF. CDR3 in DNA: TGTGCCAGCAGTTTTACAGGGGGCGCGCGGTCACCCCTCCACTTT.

The CDR3, as DNA: TGTGCCAGCAGCTCTGACAGGGGGCAACTAGCCAAAAACATTCAGTACTTC. Residues: CASSSDRGQLAKNIQYF. The rearrangement uses TRBV7-9 and TRBJ2-4; TRBD1 agrees at 10 bases. In germline, CDR1 is SEHNR, CDR2 FQNEAQ (reference sequence). The V and J ends lost 4 bases and 0 bases, in that order; junction bases with no gene match: 6. CDR3 length equals 17 residues.

The chain links TRBV10-3 to TRBJ2-3; 8 bases fit TRBD2. Germline V CDR1 and CDR2: ENHRY, SYGVKD. Trimming cost V 7 bases and J 6 bases; bases outside gene matches: 9. The length of the CDR3 is 14 residues. The CDR3 loop is CAINPGGTTDTQYF. DNA for the CDR3: TGTGCCATCAACCCGGGGGGGACCACGGATACGCAGTATTTT.

The chain combines TRBV7-9 with TRBJ2-1; 11 bases are shared with TRBD2. V gave up 6 bases and J gave up 8 bases; unmatched junction bases: 9. Germline lookup yields CDR1 SEHNR and CDR2 FQNEAQ (reference sequence). The CDR3 contains 15 residues. The CDR3: CASRPLAGVNYEQFF. The CDR3 DNA reads TGTGCCAGCAGGCCACTAGCGGGAGTAAACTATGAGCAGTTCTTC.

V and J are TRBV27 and TRBJ2-7; TRBD2 might be the D (6 bases). Looked up from germline, CDR1 is MNHEY and CDR2 is SMNVEV (reference sequence). Trimming removed 2 bases at V and 2 bases at J, with 10 bases between. This CDR3 has 14 amino acids. In nucleotides, the CDR3 is TGTGCCAGCAGTTTAGGGGGGTCCGCCTACGAGCAGTACTTC. This encodes CASSLGGSAYEQYF.

The chain joins TRBV7-9 to TRBJ2-3, with D possibly being TRBD1 (6 bases). Germline CDR1 SEHNR, CDR2 FQNEAQ (reference sequence). The CDR3 sequence is 19 residues long. The V gene lost 6 bases and the J gene lost 3 bases, with 28 bases spanning the gap. The CDR3 loop is CASSPNRADLPTRTDTQYF. For the CDR3, the DNA is TGTGCCAGCAGTCCCAACAGGGCCGATCTCCCTACACGGACAGATACGCAGTATTTT. The full variable domain, its missing parts supplied by reference TRBV7-9 and TRBJ2-3, is DTGVSQNPRHKITKRGQNVTFRCDPISEHNRLYWYRQTLGQGPEFLTYFQNEAQLEKSRLLSDRFSAERPKGSFSTLEIQRTEQGDSAMYLCASSPNRADLPTRTDTQYFGPGTRLTVL.

Only a few counts were recorded for this clone. V and J are TRBV5-6 and TRBJ1-2, with D possibly matching TRBD1 (5 bases). The CDR3 runs to 14 residues. V was shortened by 2 bases and J by 6 bases, with 14 bases between the two germline ends. CDR1 and CDR2 (germline): SGHDT, YYEEEE. This CDR3 reads CASSLGVGRDGYTF. The CDR3 nucleotides read TGTGCCAGCAGCTTAGGGGTAGGGCGCGATGGCTACACCTTC.